The clone carrying this T cell receptor (beta chain) was observed a few times. The antigen remains undetermined. The listed genes are named as in mouse. From the germline J gene comes the end of the CDR3, since the read stops 1 residue before it. The germline V gene encodes CDR1 KGHPV and CDR2 FQNQEV (reference sequence). CDR3 length equals 13 residues. V was clipped by 2 bases and J by 0 bases, with 5 bases between them. Survey-depth TCRbeta CDR3 sequencing reported V/J genes and productive frequencies. TCRdb keeps only in-frame clones here, not all; method: immunoSEQ multiplex PCR. There are roughly 45,000 clones in the sample; roughly 73% occur only once, and around 0.67% lies in the top ten. This sample was taken from a study of tissue T cells after allogeneic stem cell transplantation. Whole-study results and caveats: TCR repertoires tracked anatomic similarity, regardless of disease or transplant status. Which tissue TCRs were alloreactive or antigen-specific was not determined. Some clones might be persisting host cells. In patients and mice, blood and spleen missed much of tissue repertoire.

The origin of this receptor is a pool of C57BL/6 mice in good health. Sequencing was done on a sample of sorted cells pooled from one or two spleens. V and J are TRBV26 and TRBJ2-7; the D is unclear. Partial CDR3 DNA: TGTGCCAGCAGTCTGGGAGTCTCCTATGAACAGTAC. Its translation: CASSLGVSYEQY. The CDR3 in its entirety is CASSLGVSYEQYF.